This T cell receptor beta chain emerged from a study of cytomegalovirus exposure and HLA in healthy donors. Looking at the study overall: Later analysis reported that the approximately 120 validation repertoires shared the platform of the 500 to 850 first-cohort repertoires.

With respect to this clone: Its target is not known.

Germline-derived CDR1 and CDR2 are SGHRS and YFSETQ. CDR3 length equals 14 residues. Trimming removed 1 base from V and 1 base from J, with 9 bases in between. Generated by immunoSEQ multiplex PCR, the TCRdb table keeps only in-frame clones and is missing some. The data hold about 220,000 clones, with just over 90% observed a single time. Findings and limits, study-wide: The TCR clusters that emerged in the first cohort tended, a later analysis found, to co-occur in the 120 or so validation repertoires. Through in vitro validation, three CMV-associated chains were shown to be specific for CMV antigens.

Input material: PBMCs. This chain uses TRBV5-1 with TRBJ2-7, with D possibly matching TRBD2 (5 bases). The TCR originated in a woman under 30 in good health and CMV-seronegative. The CDR3 DNA reads as TGCGCCAGCAGCTTGTACCGGGGATCCTACGAGCAGTACTTC. It translates to CASSLYRGSYEQYF.